A selection of T cell receptor beta chains follows, all from one sample in a study of cytomegalovirus exposure and HLA in healthy donors. Only in-frame clones appear in the TCRdb table, and some are missing; sequencing was by immunoSEQ multiplex PCR. The sample gives some 150,000 clones, roughly 78% of which show up once; roughly 2% is in the top ten. Material: PBMCs. The origin of the receptors is a man aged 40-50 years in good health and CMV-seronegative. The CDR3 runs from the conserved cysteine through the conserved F or W. The D gene is left open where the match is weak. Clone size, where shown, is once, few, many, or a class for clones that have expanded.

>TRBV4-3|.|.|TRBJ2-7
TGCGCCAGCAGCCAAGTTGCGTGGGAGGCATCCTACGAGCAGTACTTC
CASSQVAWEASYEQYF
>TRBV18|.|.|TRBJ1-3
TGTGCCAGCTCACCTCGGGCGCGGCGGGAGGCTACTGGAAACACCATATATTTT
CASSPRARREATGNTIYF
>TRBV5-6|.|.|TRBJ2-5
TGTGCCAGCAGCTTGTCAGGACAAGAGACCCAGTACTTC
CASSLSGQETQYF
>TRBV28|.|TRBD1|TRBJ1-3
TGTGCCAGCAGCCGACAGGGTTTATCGGGAAACACCATATATTTT
CASSRQGLSGNTIYF
>TRBV5-4|once|.|TRBJ2-1
TGTGCCAGCAGCTTATGGGGGCGCGACAATGAGCAGTTCTTC
CASSLWGRDNEQFF
>TRBV7-9|.|.|TRBJ1-5
TGTGCCAGCAGCTTCGGAGGGGTTGGCCAGCCCCAGCATTTT
CASSFGGVGQPQHF
>TRBV11-2|.|TRBD1|TRBJ1-3
TGTGCCAGCAGCCAGGACAGGGGTGGAAACACCATATATTTT
CASSQDRGGNTIYF
>TRBV2|.|TRBD2|TRBJ2-7
TGTGCCAGCAGTGAAGTGGGACTAGCGGGGGAGCAGTACTTC
CASSEVGLAGEQYF
>TRBV28|.|.|TRBJ2-3
TGTGCCAGCAGCTTCCTAGGTCTCAGCCATCAACCGGGGGTAGGATATTTT
CASSFLGLSHQPGVGYF
>TRBV6-1|.|.|TRBJ2-1
TGTGCCGCGGGTGTCAACTACAATGAGCAGTTCTTC
CAAGVNYNEQFF
>TRBV9|.|TRBD1|TRBJ1-6
TGTGCCAGCAGCGCAGAGACAGGGACAAATTCACCCCTCCACTTT
CASSAETGTNSPLHF
>TRBV6-1|.|TRBD1|TRBJ1-5
TGTGCCAGCAGTGTCAGGACAGGGGTGATACGGGGGAATCAGCCCCAGCATTTT
CASSVRTGVIRGNQPQHF
>TRBV5-1|once|.|TRBJ2-1
TGCGCCAGCAGCTTGGACGGGACTCTCAATGAGCAGTTCTTC
CASSLDGTLNEQFF
>TRBV4-1|.|.|TRBJ2-3
TGCGCCAGCAGCCAGTTTACAGGTAGCACAGATACGCAGTATTTT
CASSQFTGSTDTQYF
>TRBV5-1|.|TRBD1|TRBJ2-5
TGCGCCAGCAGCCCCGGACAGGCCACCGGGAAAGAGACCCAGTACTTC
CASSPGQATGKETQYF
>TRBV6-6|.|TRBD2|TRBJ2-7
TGTGCCAGCAGTTCGACTAGCGGGTACGAGCAGTACTTC
CASSSTSGYEQYF
>TRBV6-1|.|.|TRBJ1-5
TGTGCCAGCAGTGTGACAGGAGACGGTTATCAGCCCCAGCATTTT
CASSVTGDGYQPQHF
>TRBV15|.|.|TRBJ1-2
TGTGCCACCAGCAAATTGCTCTCCGCGACGGAGGGAGGCTACACCTTC
CATSKLLSATEGGYTF
>TRBV19|.|.|TRBJ1-2
TGTGCCAGTAGTTTCGGACAGAACTATGGCTACACCTTC
CASSFGQNYGYTF
>TRBV19|.|TRBD2|TRBJ2-4
TGTGCCAGTAGTATGAGAACTAGCGGGAGGGGAGGCAAAAACATTCAGTACTTC
CASSMRTSGRGGKNIQYF
>TRBV11-1|.|.|TRBJ2-4
TGTGCCAGCAGCTTGAGAGGAAATCTAGCCAAAAACAGTCAGTACTTC
CASSLRGNLAKNSQYF
>TRBV6-1|.|TRBD2|TRBJ2-1
TGTGCCAGCTATGCCCCGGGGACTAGCGGCGATGAGCAGTTCTTC
CASYAPGTSGDEQFF
>TRBV30|.|TRBD1|TRBJ2-7
TGTGCCTGGAACGACAGGGGCGAGCAGTACTTC
CAWNDRGEQYF
>TRBV19|.|TRBD1|TRBJ1-5
TGTGCCAGTAAATCGAGACAGGGAGAGGGTCAGCCCCAGCATTTT
CASKSRQGEGQPQHF
>TRBV23-1|.|.|TRBJ1-4
TGCGCCAGCGTACCCGGGCCTAGGGGACTGTTTTTT
CASVPGPRGLFF
>TRBV29-1|.|.|TRBJ2-7
TGCAGCGTTGTCGGTCAGGGTGCCCGCTCCTACGAGCAGTACTTC
CSVVGQGARSYEQYF
>TRBV19|once|.|TRBJ1-2
TGTGCCAGTAGTATAGAGACATCCCTGGTCGGAGGCTACACCTTC
CASSIETSLVGGYTF
>TRBV6-1|many|TRBD2|TRBJ2-2
TGTGCCAGCAGTGGACCTAGCGGGAGAATAAACACCGGGGAGCTGTTTTTT
CASSGPSGRINTGELFF
>TRBV7-2|few|TRBD2|TRBJ2-5
TGTGCCAGCAGCTTGAATACCGGGACTATGCAAGAGACCCAGTACTTC
CASSLNTGTMQETQYF
>TRBV6-1|.|.|TRBJ2-2
TGTGCCAGCACCGGGGATAACCGAAACACCGGGGAGCTGTTTTTT
CASTGDNRNTGELFF
>TRBV11-2|.|.|TRBJ2-6
TGTGCCAGCAGCTTAGATAATATTTCTGGGGCCAACGTCCTGACTTTC
CASSLDNISGANVLTF
>TRBV21-1|few|.|TRBJ2-5
TGTGCCAGCAGGGGGGGGGACAGGAACCAAGAGACCCAGTACTTC
CASRGGDRNQETQYF
>TRBV19|once|.|TRBJ1-5
TGTGCCAGTAGTGTCAGGGGCAATCAGCCCCAGCATTTT
CASSVRGNQPQHF
>TRBV27|.|TRBD2|TRBJ2-2
TGTGCCAGCAGTTTATATGGCCTAGCGGGAAAAAACACCGGGGAGCTGTTTTTT
CASSLYGLAGKNTGELFF
>TRBV15|.|.|TRBJ1-1
TGTGCCACCAGCAGAGATGGGGACTCCCCTGAAGCTTTCTTT
CATSRDGDSPEAFF
>TRBV5-1|few|TRBD1|TRBJ2-7
TGCGCCAGCAGCTTGTTGCCGCCGGGACAGGGAAATCCCTACGAGCAGTACTTC
CASSLLPPGQGNPYEQYF
>TRBV30|.|TRBD2|TRBJ2-2
TGTGCCTGGGGGTGGGGGGGAACCGGGGAGCTGTTTTTT
CAWGWGGTGELFF
>TRBV2|few|.|TRBJ1-2
TGTGCCAGCACTACTACAGGGCAAGGCTACACCTTC
CASTTTGQGYTF
>TRBV29-1|.|.|TRBJ2-7
TGCAGCGTTTCTCGAGGACTATACGAGCAGTACTTC
CSVSRGLYEQYF
>TRBV7-2|.|.|TRBJ1-2
TGTGCCAGCAGCTTAGTTACATATGGCTACACCTTC
CASSLVTYGYTF
>TRBV2|.|TRBD2|TRBJ2-7
TGTGCCAGCACGCCGGGAGGCTTTATGGGCGCGCAGTACTTC
CASTPGGFMGAQYF
>TRBV7-2|.|.|TRBJ1-2
TGTGCCAGCAGCCAACAGGGTATTACCAACTATGGCTACACCTTC
CASSQQGITNYGYTF
>TRBV5-1|.|TRBD2|TRBJ2-1
TGCGCCAGCAGCGGGACTAGCGGGATTGGGGGGTATTACAATGAGCAGTTCTTC
CASSGTSGIGGYYNEQFF
>TRBV7-8|.|.|TRBJ2-1
TGTGCCAGCAGCTCCGACTCCGGCCCACCCTCCTACAATGAGCAGTTCTTC
CASSSDSGPPSYNEQFF
>TRBV4-2|few|TRBD2|TRBJ2-1
TGTGCCAGCAGCCAAGTTTCCCTAGCGGGTGGTGAGCAGTTCTTC
CASSQVSLAGGEQFF
>TRBV5-1|.|.|TRBJ1-3
TGCGCCAGCAGCGACTCGACAGACCCTGGAAACACCATATATTTT
CASSDSTDPGNTIYF
>TRBV4-2|.|.|TRBJ2-2
TGTGCCAGCAGCCAATATGGGGGCGGCGCGAACACCGGGGAGCTGTTTTTT
CASSQYGGGANTGELFF
>TRBV7-2|.|TRBD1|TRBJ1-4
TGTGCCAGCAGTGAAACAGGGGTAACTAATGAAAAACTGTTTTTT
CASSETGVTNEKLFF
>TRBV5-4|once|.|TRBJ2-1
TGTGCCAGCAGGGACCGGGGATTTAATGAGCAGTTCTTC
CASRDRGFNEQFF
>TRBV7-9|once|TRBD2|TRBJ2-1
TGTGCCAGCAGCTTGAGGTCCGCGGGGGGTGAGCAGTTCTTC
CASSLRSAGGEQFF
>TRBV27|.|.|TRBJ2-7
TGTGCCAGCAGCTATATGAGCTCCTACGAGCAGTACTTC
CASSYMSSYEQYF
>TRBV6-5|.|TRBD1|TRBJ2-5
TGTGCCAGCAGTAGGGTGGTCCGGGACAGGGAGACCCAGTACTTC
CASSRVVRDRETQYF
>TRBV7-2|.|.|TRBJ2-1
TGTGCCAGCAGTTTCGAGAGGTACAATGAGCAGTTCTTC
CASSFERYNEQFF
>TRBV7-9|.|.|TRBJ2-2
TGTGCCAGCAGAACCGACAGTAACACCGGGGAGCTGTTTTTT
CASRTDSNTGELFF
>TRBV4-1|.|TRBD1|TRBJ2-5
TGCGCCAGCAGCTCGACAGGGGTAGGGCAAGAGACCCAGTACTTC
CASSSTGVGQETQYF